This TCR beta chain was retrieved from a study of blood T cell repertoires in COVID-19. Study-wide background: Samples representing acute and convalescent COVID-19 were sourced from the United States, Italy and Spain. Sources were T cells, B-cell-depleted T cells, or PBMCs; the material itself was cDNA or gDNA.

Original processing methods: Reference gene primer amplification gave estimated nucleated cell counts. Repertoires were generated with immunoSEQ multiplex PCR, while TCRdb's copy carries only in-frame clones and drops some. V and J calls and clone size follow that table, whereas D and trimming were derived from the DNA. The table lists approximately 310,000 clones, roughly 84% of them singletons. Germline CDR1 reads ENHRY; CDR2 reads SYGVKD. Trimming removed 5 bases at V and 1 base at J, with 13 bases between. The length of the CDR3 is 15 residues. This TCR derives from a middle-aged man with active or convalescent COVID-19. The sample consisted of peripheral blood. V usage is TRBV10-3 and J usage is TRBJ2-3; TRBD2 might be the D (5 bases). Here the CDR3 reads CAISPGLLGTDTQYF. As DNA, the CDR3 is TGTGCCATCAGTCCCGGACTCCTTGGCACAGATACGCAGTATTTT.